One sample yielded the 32 T cell receptor beta chains listed below, sequenced in a study of OX40 agonist ivuxolimab in advanced cancers. TCRdb's table, derived via immunoSEQ multiplex PCR, lists solely in-frame clones and lacks some. Of under 25,000 clones listed, over 75% are singletons. The sample consisted of CD4+ or CD8+ T cells sorted from blood, taken in a trial of the OX40 agonist ivuxolimab. All receptors derive from an adult with an advanced solid tumor such as melanoma, head and neck, liver or kidney cancer.

The rearrangement uses TRBV11-2 and TRBJ2-7, with D uncertain. This CDR3 has 16 amino acids. Germline-derived CDR1 and CDR2 are SGHAT and FQNNGV. V was clipped by 0 bases and J by 3 bases, with 15 bases between them. The CDR3 bases are TGTGCCAGCAGCTTAGACTGGGTTCAGCCATACTACGAGCAGTACTTC. It translates to CASSLDWVQPYYEQYF.

The chain recombines TRBV2 with TRBJ1-1; D possibly corresponds to TRBD1 (5 bases). V was shortened by 2 bases and J by 4 bases, with 17 bases between the two germline ends. In germline, CDR1 is SNHLY, CDR2 FYNNEI. The CDR3 is 16 residues long. In nucleotides, the CDR3 is TGTGCCAGCAGTGAACGGCAGGGCCCAAAACTCACTGAAGCTTTCTTT. Translating gives CASSERQGPKLTEAFF.

The chain is built from TRBV15 and TRBJ1-5, with 7 bases that match TRBD1. CDR1 is LNHNV, CDR2 YYDKDF, per germline (reference sequence). Unmatched junction bases numbered 6, after V lost 2 bases and J lost 5 bases. The CDR3 runs 15 residues. CDR3 sequence: CATSRTGAEHQPQHF. The CDR3 DNA is TGTGCCACCAGCAGAACAGGGGCCGAACATCAGCCCCAGCATTTT.

V gene TRBV6-1 combines with J gene TRBJ2-7; D not certain. V was shortened by 6 bases and J by 4 bases, with 19 bases between the two germline ends. The CDR3 loop spans 15 amino acids. Germline-derived CDR1 and CDR2 are MNHNS and SASEGT. DNA for the CDR3: TGTGCCAGCAGCCAAACCGATCTCAAGGCTTACGAGCAGTACTTC. It specifies CASSQTDLKAYEQYF.

This chain uses TRBV4-2 with TRBJ2-2; the match to TRBD2 covers 8 bases. The length of the CDR3 is 16 residues. Trimming at V came to 0 bases and at J to 3 bases, leaving 3 bases not matched to a gene. CDR1 is LGHNA, CDR2 YNFKEQ, per germline. Here the CDR3 DNA reads TGTGCCAGCAGCCAAGAGTCGGGGGGGCACACCGGGGAGCTGTTTTTT. It translates to CASSQESGGHTGELFF.

The chain links TRBV6-5 to TRBJ1-2; D unclear. The CDR3 contains 12 residues. Germline V gene lookup returns CDR1 MNHEY and CDR2 SVGAGI. Trimming cost V 6 bases and J 10 bases, with 15 bases left between them. The CDR3 spells CASSTPAGDYTF. The CDR3 bases are TGTGCCAGCAGCACCCCCGCCGGGGACTACACCTTC.

This clone was recorded only once. The genes are TRBV2 and TRBJ2-7; D is perhaps TRBD1 (5 bases). Germline loops: CDR1 SNHLY, CDR2 FYNNEI. The CDR3 loop spans 12 amino acids. V lost 3 bases to trimming and J lost 6 bases, with 9 bases between them. DNA for the CDR3: TGTGCCAGCAGTGAGCAGGGCTTCGAGCAGTACTTC. Encoded protein: CASSEQGFEQYF.

V gene TRBV6-6 combines with J gene TRBJ1-4; a possible D gene is TRBD1 (6 bases). Deletions cut 4 bases from V and 3 bases from J, with 15 bases between. Germline assignment: CDR1 MNHNY and CDR2 SVGAGI (reference sequence). CDR3 length equals 16 residues. CDR3 bases: TGTGCCAGCAGTTTCAACGGACAGCCGCCTAATGAAAAACTGTTTTTT. The encoded protein is CASSFNGQPPNEKLFF.

The chain carries TRBV27 and TRBJ1-5; 7 bases fit TRBD1. V dropped 7 bases and J dropped 5; count of bases not matched to a gene: 17. CDR1 MNHEY and CDR2 SMNVEV come from the germline V gene (reference sequence). This CDR3 contains 17 residues. The CDR3 nucleotides read TGTGCCAGCACCAAACTAACTCACGACAGGGTCCATCAGCCCCAGCATTTT. Amino acid sequence: CASTKLTHDRVHQPQHF.

This clone was seen once. The V call is TRBV5-8, the J call TRBJ1-6, with D possibly TRBD1 on 5 matching bases. The V gene lost 1 base and the J gene lost 7 bases, with 9 bases spanning the gap. Germline V lookup: CDR1 SGHTS, CDR2 YDEGEE. The CDR3 totals 14 residues. The CDR3 spells CASSLRGSNSPLHF. The DNA for the CDR3 is TGTGCCAGCAGCTTGCGGGGGAGCAATTCACCCCTCCACTTT.

The chain links TRBV9 to TRBJ2-3; a weak D match, TRBD2 (5 bases). Per the germline V gene, CDR1 is SGDLS and CDR2 is YYNGEE. CDR3 length: 16 amino acids. The V and J ends lost 2 bases and 2 bases respectively, with 15 bases between them. The CDR3 region is CASSVGIVSTTDTQYF. For the CDR3, the DNA is TGTGCCAGCAGCGTCGGGATTGTTTCGACCACAGATACGCAGTATTTT.

The chain has TRBV27 and TRBJ1-1; D is ambiguous. The CDR3 totals 14 residues. In germline, CDR1 is MNHEY, CDR2 SMNVEV (reference sequence). V was cut by 2 bases and J by 1 base, with 8 bases left in between. CDR3 region: CASSLLAENTEAFF. In DNA form, the CDR3 reads TGTGCCAGCAGTTTACTCGCAGAGAACACTGAAGCTTTCTTT.

The chain has TRBV5-1 and TRBJ1-6, with D perhaps TRBD1 (6 bases). The germline CDR1 and CDR2 sequences are SGHRS and YFSETQ. Trimming took off 1 base at V and 5 bases at J, with 7 bases between the two ends. This CDR3 comprises 14 residues. CDR3 in DNA: TGCGCCAGCAGCTTGTCAGGGGATAATTCACCCCTCCACTTT. Translated, it gives CASSLSGDNSPLHF. Using reference TRBV5-1 and TRBJ1-6 for the parts outside the CDR3, the full variable domain is KAGVTQTPRYLIKTRGQQVTLSCSPISGHRSVSWYQQTPGQGLQFLFEYFSETQRNKGNFPGRFSGRQFSNSRSEMNVSTLELGDSALYLCASSLSGDNSPLHFGNGTRLTVT.

This chain connects TRBV28 to TRBJ1-2, with a possible D match to TRBD1 (5 bases). There are 14 residues in the CDR3. Germline V gene data show CDR1 as MDHEN and CDR2 as SYDVKM. The V end lost 6 bases, the J end lost 4 bases, and 15 bases lay between the germline ends. The CDR3: CASSDQGLIYGYTF. The CDR3 DNA sequence: TGTGCCAGCAGCGATCAGGGTTTAATCTATGGCTACACCTTC.

The CDR3 protein is CASSLAGSNQPQHF. DNA of the CDR3: TGTGCCAGCAGTTTGGCAGGTAGTAATCAGCCCCAGCATTTT. The chain carries TRBV28 and TRBJ1-5; D ambiguous. Germline V lookup: CDR1 MDHEN, CDR2 SYDVKM. The CDR3 covers 14 residues. The V and J ends lost 3 bases and 4 bases respectively, with 10 bases between them.

This clone occurred once. The J gene is TRBJ2-6, the V gene TRBV30; the D is unclear. The germline gives CDR1 GTSNPN, CDR2 SVGIG (reference sequence). V shed 1 base and J shed 0 bases, with 10 bases lying between them. The CDR3 is 16 residues long. This chain's CDR3 is CAWSEGLSSGANVLTF. The CDR3, as DNA: TGTGCCTGGAGTGAAGGGCTAAGCTCTGGGGCCAACGTCCTGACTTTC.

The chain uses TRBV30 and TRBJ1-1; D gene unclear. Germline V gene sequence: CDR1 GTSNPN, CDR2 SVGIG (reference sequence). CDR3 length: 10 amino acids. Trimming shortened V by 2 bases and J by 8 bases, and 6 bases separated the two germline ends. CDR3: CAWSRLEAFF. The CDR3 region has the DNA TGTGCCTGGAGTCGCCTGGAAGCTTTCTTT.

J is TRBJ1-3 and V is TRBV6-6, with D maybe TRBD1 (6 bases). The CDR3 contains 15 residues. From germline, CDR1 is MNHNY and CDR2 SVGAGI (reference sequence). Trimming shortened V by 5 bases and J by 4 bases, and 15 bases separated the two germline ends. CDR3 nucleotides: TGTGCCAGCAGTCGGACAGCCCCTGTAGGAAACACCATATATTTT. Translated, it gives CASSRTAPVGNTIYF.

Only a few counts were recorded for this clone. The V and J genes are TRBV7-9 and TRBJ1-5; 9 bases match TRBD1. The CDR3 length is 16 residues. V shed 3 bases and J 4 bases; nucleotides not matched to a gene: 7. Germline V gene lookup returns CDR1 SEHNR and CDR2 FQNEAQ (reference sequence). Here the CDR3 DNA reads TGTGCCAGCAGCTTGGGGACAGGGTTTGCGAATCAGCCCCAGCATTTT. Translated: CASSLGTGFANQPQHF.

This clone turned up a few times. J is TRBJ1-5 and V is TRBV6-1; D gene uncertain. CDR3 length equals 13 residues. CDR1 MNHNS and CDR2 SASEGT come from the germline V gene. V was cut by 2 bases and J by 6 bases, with 8 bases left in between. The CDR3: CASSELGSQPQHF. CDR3 coding DNA: TGTGCCAGCAGTGAACTTGGAAGTCAGCCCCAGCATTTT.

The rearrangement joins TRBV9 to TRBJ2-2; 7 bases line up with TRBD2. There are 17 residues in the CDR3. Germline lookup yields CDR1 SGDLS and CDR2 YYNGEE. V gave up 1 base and J gave up 1 base; unmatched junction bases: 7. Here the CDR3 DNA reads TGTGCCAGCAGCGTAACTAGGAGCGGGGTGAACACCGGGGAGCTGTTTTTT. Protein: CASSVTRSGVNTGELFF.

V usage is TRBV5-4 and J usage is TRBJ2-6, with TRBD1 as a possible D gene (8 bases). V was pared by 4 bases and J by 2 bases, with 16 bases between. Germline V lookup: CDR1 SGHNT, CDR2 YYREEE (reference sequence). The CDR3 extends over 17 amino acids. The CDR3 nucleotides read TGTGCCAGCAGCCCCGGACAGGGAGGGACTGGGGCCAACGTCCTGACTTTC. This gives the protein CASSPGQGGTGANVLTF.

The chain recombines TRBV21-1 with TRBJ2-7. TRBV21-1 is a pseudogene. The CDR3 consists of 13 residues. The CDR3 DNA reads as TGTGCCAGCAGCACCGCGACCGGGGACGGGCAGTACTTC. It specifies CASSTATGDGQYF.

The gene calls are TRBV25-1 and TRBJ2-7; TRBD1 matches at 10 bases. This CDR3 is built from 14 residues. The V and J ends lost 6 bases and 5 bases, in that order; junction bases with no gene match: 7. The V gene's germline CDR1 is MGHDK and CDR2 SYGVNS. CDR3 sequence reads: CASRADRGAHEQYF. The CDR3 nucleotides are TGTGCCAGCAGAGCGGACAGGGGGGCCCACGAGCAGTACTTC.

This rearrangement joins TRBV5-1 to TRBJ2-1; D possibly uses TRBD1 or TRBD2 (5 bases each). The V end lost 0 bases, the J end lost 7 bases, and 14 bases lay between the germline ends. This CDR3 has 15 amino acids. Germline loops: CDR1 SGHRS, CDR2 YFSETQ. CDR3 protein: CASSLVGTSWNEQFF. The DNA for the CDR3 is TGCGCCAGCAGCTTGGTCGGGACCTCATGGAATGAGCAGTTCTTC.

Notes on this clone: Sequence at one end of the junction differs from germline and may be a read error. This chain links TRBV5-4 with TRBJ1-1, with D possibly being TRBD1 (5 bases). The CDR3 sequence is 14 residues long. CDR1 is SGHNT and CDR2 is YYREEE in the germline V gene (reference sequence). The CDR3 nucleotides read TGTACCAGCAGCTCCTCGGCAGGGAGGTTTCTGGCTTTCTTT. Protein sequence: CTSSSSAGRFLAFF.

As DNA, the CDR3 is TGTGCCAGCATTCCCGGGGGGTCTAACTATGGCTACACCTTC. Amino acids: CASIPGGSNYGYTF. This rearrangement joins TRBV2 to TRBJ1-2; a weak D match, TRBD1 (5 bases). Germline V lookup: CDR1 SNHLY, CDR2 FYNNEI. This CDR3 is built from 14 residues. V was clipped by 7 bases and J by 0 bases, with 12 bases between them. Filled out from reference TRBV2 and TRBJ1-2, the complete variable domain reads EPEVTQTPSHQVTQMGQEVILRCVPISNHLYFYWYRQILGQKVEFLVSFYNNEISEKSEIFDDQFSVERPDGSNFTLKIRSTKLEDSAMYFCASIPGGSNYGYTFGSGTRLTVV.

The gene calls are TRBV29-1 and TRBJ2-3; D gene unclear. CDR1 is SQVTM, CDR2 ANQGSEA, per germline. Trimming took off 0 bases at V and 4 bases at J, with 5 bases between the two ends. CDR3 length: 12 amino acids. In DNA form, the CDR3 reads TGCAGCGTTGAAGATGGGTCAGATACGCAGTATTTT. It yields the protein CSVEDGSDTQYF.

J is TRBJ2-7 and V is TRBV6-5; weak D call: TRBD2 (6 bases). V shed 6 bases and J shed 2 bases, with 14 bases lying between them. There are 14 residues in the CDR3. Germline CDR1 is MNHEY and CDR2 is SVGAGI. The CDR3 DNA reads as TGTGCCAGCAGCATATCCGGGACTCCCTACGAGCAGTACTTC. Protein sequence: CASSISGTPYEQYF.

This rearrangement joins TRBV2 to TRBJ2-2; no reliable D call. This CDR3 has 14 residues. The V gene lost 4 bases and the J gene lost 2 bases, with 8 bases spanning the gap. Germline loops: CDR1 SNHLY, CDR2 FYNNEI. CDR3 nucleotides: TGTGCCAGCAGTGTAAACAGAAACACCGGGGAGCTGTTTTTT. It translates to CASSVNRNTGELFF.

The J gene is TRBJ2-1, the V gene TRBV27; D remains unclear. Looked up from germline, CDR1 is MNHEY and CDR2 is SMNVEV (reference sequence). The CDR3 totals 15 residues. Trimming shortened V by 2 bases and J by 3 bases, and 11 bases separated the two germline ends. The CDR3 nucleotides read TGTGCCAGCAGTTTAAGGAGCGACTTCTACAATGAGCAGTTCTTC. Encoded protein: CASSLRSDFYNEQFF.

The chain couples TRBV2 to TRBJ2-5; 7 bases are a match to TRBD2. The CDR3 spans 15 residues. Germline CDR1 reads SNHLY; CDR2 reads FYNNEI. The trim removed 6 bases at V and 2 bases at J, leaving 9 bases unmatched. The CDR3: CASRKTSGVQETQYF. The DNA for the CDR3 is TGTGCCAGCAGGAAGACAAGCGGGGTACAAGAGACCCAGTACTTC.